What follows are 12 T cell receptor beta chains derived from one specimen sequenced in a study of blood T cell repertoires in COVID-19 (dated by TCRdb to 2018 to 2020). Library construction relied on the immunoSEQ multiplex PCR assay. The immuneACCESS repertoire file appears here via TCRdb, limited to in-frame rearrangements. These files lack a portion of the clones; in checked studies, under half of the deficit traces to unresolved V genes, and the cause of the others is not known. This sample gives over 70,000 clones in total; about four fifths of them show up just once. The ten largest clones represent roughly a tenth of the sample. Sequenced input: peripheral blood. These receptors originate from a man between 60 and 70 years old with acute or convalescent COVID-19.

The chain employs TRBV5-1 and TRBJ1-1; D is uncertain. The germline V gene has CDR1 SGHRS and CDR2 YFSETQ. The CDR3 runs 15 residues. With 4 bases removed from V and 2 bases from J, the gap between germline ends came to 15 bases. The chain's CDR3 is CASSADGLLNTEAFF. The CDR3 DNA reads as TGCGCCAGCAGCGCTGACGGACTATTAAACACTGAAGCTTTCTTT.

The chain is built from TRBV12-3 or TRBV12-4 and TRBJ2-2; the D is unclear. This CDR3 is built from 13 residues. The germline V and J ends were trimmed by 1 base and 6 bases, with 6 bases remaining between them. CDR3 protein: CASSLGLPGELFF. In DNA form, the CDR3 reads TGTGCCAGCAGTTTAGGTCTACCCGGGGAGCTGTTTTTT.

The V call is TRBV3-1 (or the pseudogene TRBV3-2), the J call TRBJ2-3, with TRBD1 identical over 8 bases. The CDR3 length is 13 residues. Unmatched junction bases numbered 2, after V lost 3 bases and J lost 6 bases. The V gene's germline CDR1 is LGHDT and CDR2 YNNKEL (reference sequence). As DNA, the CDR3 is TGTGCCAGCAGCCACAGGGGGCTGGATACGCAGTATTTT. Translating gives CASSHRGLDTQYF.

The J gene is TRBJ2-3, the V gene TRBV7-2, with a weak D call TRBD2 (7 bases). V lost 4 bases, J lost 9 bases, and 23 bases lay in between. Germline V gene data show CDR1 as SGHTA and CDR2 as FQGNSA. CDR3 length: 16 amino acids. Here the CDR3 DNA reads TGTGCCAGCAGCTCTAGGGGGGACTCCGCCGGGGGGACGCAGTATTTT. It is translated as CASSSRGDSAGGTQYF.

This sequence joins TRBV18 and TRBJ2-6; 7 bases are a match to TRBD1. Germline lookup yields CDR1 KGHSH and CDR2 LQKENI. Trimming cost V 3 bases and J 1 base; bases outside gene matches: 6. The CDR3 contains 17 residues. The CDR3 reads CASSPTGVGSGANVLTF. As DNA, the CDR3 is TGTGCCAGCTCACCTACAGGGGTCGGATCTGGGGCCAACGTCCTGACTTTC.

The chain carries TRBV6-2 or TRBV6-3 and TRBJ2-1; TRBD2 matches at 10 bases. Trimming cost V 5 bases and J 4 bases; bases outside gene matches: 14. Germline V gene sequence: CDR1 MNHEY, CDR2 SVGEGT. The CDR3 is 18 amino acids. The CDR3 coding sequence is TGTGCCAGCAGTGACCGAGCGAGCGGGAGGGCGGGATACAATGAGCAGTTCTTC. Protein: CASSDRASGRAGYNEQFF.

This clone was observed a few times. This CDR3 reads CASSVAPGGTEAFF. The CDR3 DNA sequence: TGTGCCAGCAGCGTTGCCCCGGGGGGCACTGAAGCTTTCTTT. This chain links TRBV14 with TRBJ1-1; TRBD1 might be the D (5 bases). Germline loops: CDR1 SGHDN, CDR2 FVKESK. The V gene lost 5 bases and the J gene lost 4 bases, with 14 bases spanning the gap. This CDR3 has 14 amino acids.

Here the CDR3 DNA reads TGTGCCAGCAGCGTAGTCGCGTTAGAGGATGAGCAGTTCTTC. Translation gives CASSVVALEDEQFF. This rearrangement joins TRBV9 to TRBJ2-1; D is undetermined. Trimming shortened V by 0 bases and J by 8 bases, and 12 bases separated the two germline ends. The germline gives CDR1 SGDLS, CDR2 YYNGEE. CDR3 length equals 14 residues.

The chain uses TRBV20-1 and TRBJ2-3; TRBD2 matches at 8 bases. Germline V gene data show CDR1 as DFQATT and CDR2 as SNEGSKA (reference sequence). The V and J ends lost 3 bases and 12 bases, in that order; junction bases with no gene match: 8. The CDR3 has 12 residues. The CDR3 reads CSASPWREDQYF. The CDR3 DNA sequence: TGCAGTGCTAGTCCTTGGCGGGAGGACCAGTATTTT.

In DNA, the CDR3 is TGTGCCAGCTCACCAGGACAGGGGCCCGGGGGCTACACCTTC. Amino acid sequence: CASSPGQGPGGYTF. The rearrangement links TRBV18 to TRBJ1-2, with 9 bases lining up with TRBD1. The junction had 6 bases not matched to a gene; V was cut back by 2 bases and J by 8 bases. CDR3 size: 14 residues. Germline CDR1 KGHSH, CDR2 LQKENI.

The table lists this clone with a few counts. This chain connects TRBV19 to TRBJ1-3, with 11 bases fitting TRBD1. This CDR3 spans 15 amino acids. CDR1 and CDR2 from the germline V gene are LNHDA and SQIVND (reference sequence). V lost 6 bases and J lost 3; bases outside the gene matches: 4. The CDR3 region is CASSAGTGGGNTIYF. As DNA, the CDR3 is TGTGCCAGTAGCGCCGGGACAGGGGGTGGAAACACCATATATTTT.

The genes are TRBV28 and TRBJ1-5; maybe TRBD1 (5 bases). Trimming pared 5 bases from V and 3 bases from J, leaving 11 bases between. The CDR3 consists of 14 residues. Germline CDR1 reads MDHEN; CDR2 reads SYDVKM. This chain's CDR3 is CASSRGGNNQPQHF. The CDR3 DNA sequence: TGTGCCAGCAGTAGGGGCGGTAACAATCAGCCCCAGCATTTT.